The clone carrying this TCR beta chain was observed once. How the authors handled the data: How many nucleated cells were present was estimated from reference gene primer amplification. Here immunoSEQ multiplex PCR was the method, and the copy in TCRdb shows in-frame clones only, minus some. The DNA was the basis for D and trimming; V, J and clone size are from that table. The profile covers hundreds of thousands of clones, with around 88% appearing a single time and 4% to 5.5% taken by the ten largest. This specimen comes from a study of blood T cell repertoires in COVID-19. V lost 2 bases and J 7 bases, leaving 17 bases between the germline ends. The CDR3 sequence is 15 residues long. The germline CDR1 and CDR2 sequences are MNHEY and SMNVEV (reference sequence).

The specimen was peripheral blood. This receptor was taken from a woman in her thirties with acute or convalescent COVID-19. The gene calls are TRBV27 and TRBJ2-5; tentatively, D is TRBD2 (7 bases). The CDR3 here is CASSLTLRGLGTQYF. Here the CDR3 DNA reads TGTGCCAGCAGTTTAACGTTGCGGGGGCTGGGGACCCAGTACTTC.